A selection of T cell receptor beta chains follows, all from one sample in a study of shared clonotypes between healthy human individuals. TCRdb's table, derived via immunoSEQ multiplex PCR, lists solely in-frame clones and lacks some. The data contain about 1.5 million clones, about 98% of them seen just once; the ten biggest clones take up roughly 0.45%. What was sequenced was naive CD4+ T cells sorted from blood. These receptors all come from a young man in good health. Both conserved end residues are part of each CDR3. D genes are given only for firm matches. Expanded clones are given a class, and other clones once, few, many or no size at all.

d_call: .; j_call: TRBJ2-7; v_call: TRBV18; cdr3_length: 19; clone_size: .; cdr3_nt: TGTGCCAGCCCACAGCTAACACGGGCCCAATCAGGGAAAGGGTACGAGCAGTACTTC; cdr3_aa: CASPQLTRAQSGKGYEQYF
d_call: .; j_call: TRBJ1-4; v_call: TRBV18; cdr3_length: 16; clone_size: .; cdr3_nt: TGTGCCAGCTCACTGCGGACAGTTGCAACTAATGAAAAACTGTTTTTT; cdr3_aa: CASSLRTVATNEKLFF
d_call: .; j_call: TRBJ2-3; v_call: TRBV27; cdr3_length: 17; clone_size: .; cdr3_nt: TGTGCCAGCAGACGGGCAGAAAAACTACCTAGCACAGATACGCAGTATTTT; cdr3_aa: CASRRAEKLPSTDTQYF
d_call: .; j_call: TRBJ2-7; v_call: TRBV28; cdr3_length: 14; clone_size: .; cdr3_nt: TGTGCCAGCACCGTGACCAGGGGAACCTACGAGCAGTACTTC; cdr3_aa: CASTVTRGTYEQYF
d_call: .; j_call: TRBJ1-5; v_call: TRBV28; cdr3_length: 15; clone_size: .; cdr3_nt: TGTGCCAGCAGACCTTTTCAGGGTAACAATCAGCCCCAGCATTTT; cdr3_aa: CASRPFQGNNQPQHF
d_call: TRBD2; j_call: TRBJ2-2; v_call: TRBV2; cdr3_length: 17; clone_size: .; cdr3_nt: TGTGCCAGCAGTGAAGGTCGGACTAGCAGGAACACCGGGGAGCTGTTTTTT; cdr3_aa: CASSEGRTSRNTGELFF
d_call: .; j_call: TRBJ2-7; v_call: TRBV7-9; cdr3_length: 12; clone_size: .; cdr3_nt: TGTGCCAGCAGCTTAGGGACCGCCCGGCAGTACTTC; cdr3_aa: CASSLGTARQYF
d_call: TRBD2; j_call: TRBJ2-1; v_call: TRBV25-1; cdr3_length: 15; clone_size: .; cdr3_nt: TGTGCCAGCAGCCAAACTAGCGGGAGTAACAATGAGCAGTTCTTC; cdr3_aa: CASSQTSGSNNEQFF
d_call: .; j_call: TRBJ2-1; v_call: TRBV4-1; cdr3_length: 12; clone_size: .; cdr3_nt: TGCGCCAGCAGCCAAGATGACAATGAGCAGTTCTTC; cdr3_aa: CASSQDDNEQFF
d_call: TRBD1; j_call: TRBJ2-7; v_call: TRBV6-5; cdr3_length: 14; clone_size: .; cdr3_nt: TGTGCCAGCAGGGCCGGGACAGGGACATACGAGCAGTACTTC; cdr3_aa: CASRAGTGTYEQYF
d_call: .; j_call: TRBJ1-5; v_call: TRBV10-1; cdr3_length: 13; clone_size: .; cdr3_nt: TGCGCCAGCAGTGGGGGAACAGATCAGCCCCAGCATTTT; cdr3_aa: CASSGGTDQPQHF
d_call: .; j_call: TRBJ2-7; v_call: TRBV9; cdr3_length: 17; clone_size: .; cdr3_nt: TGTGCCAGCAGCGTAGGCCCGGAGGGGGGGAGCTCCTACGAGCAGTACTTC; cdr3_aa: CASSVGPEGGSSYEQYF
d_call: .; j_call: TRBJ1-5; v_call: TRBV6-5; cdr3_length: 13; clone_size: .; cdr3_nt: TGTGCCAGCAGGGAGCGACTCAATCAGCCCCAGCATTTT; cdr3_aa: CASRERLNQPQHF
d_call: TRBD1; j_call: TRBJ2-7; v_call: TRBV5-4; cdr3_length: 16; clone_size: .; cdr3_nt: TGTGCCAGCAGCTTTGGGGGAGGACAGGGGGCGAGTGAGCAGTACTTC; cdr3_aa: CASSFGGGQGASEQYF
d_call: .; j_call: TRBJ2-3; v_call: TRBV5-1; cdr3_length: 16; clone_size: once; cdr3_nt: TGCGCCAGCAGCACCGTACAGGTCGGGAGAACAGATACGCAGTATTTT; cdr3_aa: CASSTVQVGRTDTQYF
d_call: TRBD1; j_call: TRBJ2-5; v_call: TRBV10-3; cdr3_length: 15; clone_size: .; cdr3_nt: TGTGCCATCAGTGCGACTGGGACAGAACAAGAGACCCAGTACTTC; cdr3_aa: CAISATGTEQETQYF
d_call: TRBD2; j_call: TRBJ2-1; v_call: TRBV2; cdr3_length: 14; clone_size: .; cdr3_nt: TGTGCCAGCAGTGAAGCGGGAGGGCCGATTGAGCAGTTCTTC; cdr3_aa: CASSEAGGPIEQFF
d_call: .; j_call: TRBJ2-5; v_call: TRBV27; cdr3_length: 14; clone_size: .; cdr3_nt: TGTGCCAGCGGGCCGAGGACATACCAAGAGACCCAGTACTTC; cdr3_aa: CASGPRTYQETQYF
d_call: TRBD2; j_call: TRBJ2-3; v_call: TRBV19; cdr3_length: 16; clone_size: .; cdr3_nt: TGTGCCAGTAGCATTCACCTAGGACTAGCGGAAGATACGCAGTATTTT; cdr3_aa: CASSIHLGLAEDTQYF
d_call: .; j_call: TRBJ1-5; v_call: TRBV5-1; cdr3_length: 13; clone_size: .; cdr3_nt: TGCGCCAGCAGCTTGGTAACGGATCAGCCCCAGCATTTT; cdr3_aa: CASSLVTDQPQHF
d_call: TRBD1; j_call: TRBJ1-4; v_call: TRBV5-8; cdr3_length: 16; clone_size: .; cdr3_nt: TGTGCCAGCAGCCCCAGAGGCGCAGGGGGCTTTGAAAAACTGTTTTTT; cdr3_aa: CASSPRGAGGFEKLFF
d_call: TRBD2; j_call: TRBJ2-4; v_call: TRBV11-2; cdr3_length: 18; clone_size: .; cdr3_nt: TGTGCCAGCCGACGGGGACTAGCGGCTTTTGCAGCCAAAAACATTCAGTACTTC; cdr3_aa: CASRRGLAAFAAKNIQYF
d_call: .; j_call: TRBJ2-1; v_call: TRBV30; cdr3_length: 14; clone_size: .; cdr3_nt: TGTGCCTGGAGTGTGAGAAACAGCTACAATGAGCAGTTCTTC; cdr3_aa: CAWSVRNSYNEQFF
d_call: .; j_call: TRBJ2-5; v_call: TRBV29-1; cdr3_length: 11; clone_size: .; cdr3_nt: TGCAGCGCCAATTGGGGGGAGACCCAGTACTTC; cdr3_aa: CSANWGETQYF
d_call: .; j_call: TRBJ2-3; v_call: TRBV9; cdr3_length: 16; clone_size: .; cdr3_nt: TGTGCCAGCAGCGTAGATGGCAGGACAGGCACAGATACGCAGTATTTT; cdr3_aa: CASSVDGRTGTDTQYF
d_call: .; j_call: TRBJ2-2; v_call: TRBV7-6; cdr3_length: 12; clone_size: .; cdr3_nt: TGTGCCAGCAGGTTTGGCACCGGGGAGCTGTTTTTT; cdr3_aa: CASRFGTGELFF
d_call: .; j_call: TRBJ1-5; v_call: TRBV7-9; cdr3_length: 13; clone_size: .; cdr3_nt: TGTGCCAGCAGCTTAGGGGACAAAAGGCCCCAGCATTTT; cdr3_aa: CASSLGDKRPQHF
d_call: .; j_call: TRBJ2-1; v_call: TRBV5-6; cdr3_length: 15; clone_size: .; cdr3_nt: TGTGCCAGCAGCTCCGAGCCTACTTCCTACAATGAGCAGTTCTTC; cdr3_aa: CASSSEPTSYNEQFF
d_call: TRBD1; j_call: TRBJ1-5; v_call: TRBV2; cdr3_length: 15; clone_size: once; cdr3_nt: TGTGCCAGCATGGACAGGGAAAATAGCAATCAGCCCCAGCATTTT; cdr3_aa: CASMDRENSNQPQHF
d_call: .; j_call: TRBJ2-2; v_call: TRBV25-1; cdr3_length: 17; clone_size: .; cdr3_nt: TGTGCCAGCAGTAAAGGATCGGGAGTACTGTGGGCCGGGGAGCTGTTTTTT; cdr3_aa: CASSKGSGVLWAGELFF
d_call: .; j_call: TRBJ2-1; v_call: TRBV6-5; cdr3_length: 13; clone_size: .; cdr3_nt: TGTGCCAGCAGTTACCCAAGCAGGGGTACTCAGTTCTTC; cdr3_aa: CASSYPSRGTQFF